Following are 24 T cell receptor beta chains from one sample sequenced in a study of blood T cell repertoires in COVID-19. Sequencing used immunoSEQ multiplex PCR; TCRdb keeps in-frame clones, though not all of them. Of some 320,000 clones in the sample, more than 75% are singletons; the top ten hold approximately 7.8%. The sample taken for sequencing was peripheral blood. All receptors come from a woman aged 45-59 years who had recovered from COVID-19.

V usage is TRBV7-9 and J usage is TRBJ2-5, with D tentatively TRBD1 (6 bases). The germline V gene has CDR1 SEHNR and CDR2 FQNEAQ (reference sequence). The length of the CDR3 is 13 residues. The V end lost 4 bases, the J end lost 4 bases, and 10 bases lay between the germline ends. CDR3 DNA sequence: TGTGCCAGCAGCTATTGGGGGCGAGAGACCCAGTACTTC. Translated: CASSYWGRETQYF.

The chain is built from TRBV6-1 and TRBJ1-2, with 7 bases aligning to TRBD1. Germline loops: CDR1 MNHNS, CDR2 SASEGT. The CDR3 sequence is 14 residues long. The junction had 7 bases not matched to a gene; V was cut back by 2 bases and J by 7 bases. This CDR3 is CASSESGQYAGYTF. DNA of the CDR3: TGTGCCAGCAGTGAATCGGGACAGTATGCTGGCTACACCTTC.

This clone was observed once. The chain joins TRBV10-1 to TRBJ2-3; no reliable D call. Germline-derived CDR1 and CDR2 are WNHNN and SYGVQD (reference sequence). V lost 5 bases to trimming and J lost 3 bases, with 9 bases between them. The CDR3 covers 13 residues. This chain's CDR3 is CASSLSTTDTQYF. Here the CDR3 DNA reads TGCGCCAGCAGTCTCTCGACAACAGATACGCAGTATTTT.

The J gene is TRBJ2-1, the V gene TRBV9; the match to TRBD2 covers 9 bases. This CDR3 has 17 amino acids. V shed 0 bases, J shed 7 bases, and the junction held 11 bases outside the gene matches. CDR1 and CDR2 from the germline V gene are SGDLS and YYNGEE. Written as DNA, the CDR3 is TGTGCCAGCAGCGTAGGTGGTGGCGGGAGGGCTTATAATGAGCAGTTCTTC. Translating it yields CASSVGGGGRAYNEQFF.

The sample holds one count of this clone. CDR3 sequence: CASSAEVGSYEQYF. CDR3 nucleotide sequence: TGTGCCAGCAGTGCCGAGGTGGGCTCCTACGAGCAGTACTTC. The rearrangement links TRBV6-4 to TRBJ2-7; D is unresolved. The CDR3 contains 14 residues. V lost 4 bases and J lost 0, with 10 bases in between. Germline CDR1 MRHNA, CDR2 SNTAGT.

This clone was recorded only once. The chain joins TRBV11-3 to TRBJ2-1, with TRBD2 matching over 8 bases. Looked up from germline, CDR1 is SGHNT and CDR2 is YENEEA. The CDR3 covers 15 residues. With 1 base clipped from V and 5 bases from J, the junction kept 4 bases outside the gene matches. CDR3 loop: CASSLAGGRNNEQFF. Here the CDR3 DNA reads TGTGCCAGCAGCTTAGCGGGGGGGCGGAACAATGAGCAGTTCTTC.

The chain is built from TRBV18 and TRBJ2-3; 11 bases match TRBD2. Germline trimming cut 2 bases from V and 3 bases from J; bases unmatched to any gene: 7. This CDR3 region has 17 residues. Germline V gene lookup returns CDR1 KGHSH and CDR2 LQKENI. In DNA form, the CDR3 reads TGTGCCAGCTCACCAAGGCTGACTAGCGGGGTAACAGATACGCAGTATTTT. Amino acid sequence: CASSPRLTSGVTDTQYF.

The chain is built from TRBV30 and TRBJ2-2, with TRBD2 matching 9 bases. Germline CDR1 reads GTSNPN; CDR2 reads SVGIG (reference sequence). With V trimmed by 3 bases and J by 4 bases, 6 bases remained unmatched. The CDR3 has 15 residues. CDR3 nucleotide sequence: TGTGCCTGGAGCGGGGGACTAGCTAGCACCGGGGAGCTGTTTTTT. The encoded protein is CAWSGGLASTGELFF.

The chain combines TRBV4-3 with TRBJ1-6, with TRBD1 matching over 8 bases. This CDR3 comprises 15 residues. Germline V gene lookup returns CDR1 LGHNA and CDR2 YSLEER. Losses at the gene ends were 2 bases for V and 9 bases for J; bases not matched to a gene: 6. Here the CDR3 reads CASSQKDRARSPLHF. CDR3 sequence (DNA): TGCGCCAGCAGCCAAAAGGACAGGGCGCGTTCACCCCTCCACTTT.

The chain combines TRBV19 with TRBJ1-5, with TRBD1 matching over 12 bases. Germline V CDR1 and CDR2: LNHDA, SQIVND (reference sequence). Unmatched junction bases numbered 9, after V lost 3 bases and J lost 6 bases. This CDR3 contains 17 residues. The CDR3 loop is CASSINRDRGPGQPQHF. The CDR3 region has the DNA TGTGCCAGTAGTATTAATCGGGACAGGGGGCCTGGTCAGCCCCAGCATTTT.

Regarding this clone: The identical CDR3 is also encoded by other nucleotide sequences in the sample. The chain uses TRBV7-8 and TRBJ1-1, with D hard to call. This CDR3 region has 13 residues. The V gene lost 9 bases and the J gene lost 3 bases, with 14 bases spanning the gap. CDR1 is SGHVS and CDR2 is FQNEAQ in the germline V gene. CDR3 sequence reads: CASSRARDTEAFF. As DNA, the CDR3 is TGTGCCAGTTCTCGAGCGAGGGACACTGAAGCTTTCTTT. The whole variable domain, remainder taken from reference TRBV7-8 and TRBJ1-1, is GAGVSQSPRYKVAKRGQDVALRCDPISGHVSLFWYQQALGQGPEFLTYFQNEAQLDKSGLPSDRFFAERPEGSVSTLKIQRTQQEDSAVYLCASSRARDTEAFFGQGTRLTVV.

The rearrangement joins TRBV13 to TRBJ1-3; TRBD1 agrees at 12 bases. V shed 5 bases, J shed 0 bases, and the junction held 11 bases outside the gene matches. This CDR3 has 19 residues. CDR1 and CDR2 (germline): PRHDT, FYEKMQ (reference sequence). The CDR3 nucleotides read TGTGCCAGCAGCCCAAGGACCGGGACAGGGGGCTCCTCTGGAAACACCATATATTTT. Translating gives CASSPRTGTGGSSGNTIYF.

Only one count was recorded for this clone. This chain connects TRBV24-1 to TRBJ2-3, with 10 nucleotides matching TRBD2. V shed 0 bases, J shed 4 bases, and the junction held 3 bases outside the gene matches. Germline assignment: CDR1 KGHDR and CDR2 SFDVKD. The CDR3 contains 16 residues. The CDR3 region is CATSDLTSGVSDTQYF. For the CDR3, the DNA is TGTGCCACCAGTGATTTGACTAGCGGGGTATCAGATACGCAGTATTTT.

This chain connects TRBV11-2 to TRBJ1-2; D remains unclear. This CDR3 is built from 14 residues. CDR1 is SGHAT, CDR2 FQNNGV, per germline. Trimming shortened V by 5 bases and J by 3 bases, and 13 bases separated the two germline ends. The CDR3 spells CASSPVRAHYGYTF. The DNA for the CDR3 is TGTGCCAGCAGCCCCGTGAGGGCTCACTATGGCTACACCTTC.

CDR3 bases: TGTGCCAGTAGTAAACGGGACAGGGATTTTCGCCCCCAGCATTTT. This codes for CASSKRDRDFRPQHF. The chain joins TRBV19 to TRBJ1-5; the match to TRBD1 covers 9 bases. V was pared by 4 bases and J by 10 bases, with 11 bases of the junction left unmatched. CDR3 length: 15 amino acids. The germline gives CDR1 LNHDA, CDR2 SQIVND (reference sequence).

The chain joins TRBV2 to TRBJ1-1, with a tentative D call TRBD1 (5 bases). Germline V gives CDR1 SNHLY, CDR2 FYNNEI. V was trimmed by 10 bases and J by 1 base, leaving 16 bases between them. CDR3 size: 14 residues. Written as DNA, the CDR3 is TGTGCCACCAACTTCAGACAGACGAACACTGAAGCTTTCTTT. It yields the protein CATNFRQTNTEAFF.

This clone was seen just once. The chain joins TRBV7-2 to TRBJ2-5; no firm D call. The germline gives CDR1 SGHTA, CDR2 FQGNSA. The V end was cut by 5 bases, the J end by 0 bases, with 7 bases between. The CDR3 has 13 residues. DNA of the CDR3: TGTGCCAGCAGCCCTACTAACCAAGAGACCCAGTACTTC. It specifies CASSPTNQETQYF.

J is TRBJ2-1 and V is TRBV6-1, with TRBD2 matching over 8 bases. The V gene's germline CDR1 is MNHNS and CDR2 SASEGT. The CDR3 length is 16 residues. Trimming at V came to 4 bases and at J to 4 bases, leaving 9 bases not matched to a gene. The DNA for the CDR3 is TGTGCCAGCAGTGCCAATGGACTAGCAGGTTACAATGAGCAGTTCTTC. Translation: CASSANGLAGYNEQFF.

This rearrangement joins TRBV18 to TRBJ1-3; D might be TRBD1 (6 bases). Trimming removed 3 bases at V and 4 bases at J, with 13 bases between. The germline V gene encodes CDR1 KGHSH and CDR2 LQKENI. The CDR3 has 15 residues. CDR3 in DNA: TGTGCCAGCTCACCCCCAGGGGAATCCGGAAACACCATATATTTT. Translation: CASSPPGESGNTIYF.

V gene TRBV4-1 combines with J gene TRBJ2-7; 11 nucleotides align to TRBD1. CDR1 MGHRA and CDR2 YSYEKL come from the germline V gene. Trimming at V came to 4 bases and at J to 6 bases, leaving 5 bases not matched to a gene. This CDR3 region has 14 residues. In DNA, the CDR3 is TGCGCCAGCAGCCCGGGACAGGGGGTAGCCGAGCAGTACTTC. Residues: CASSPGQGVAEQYF.

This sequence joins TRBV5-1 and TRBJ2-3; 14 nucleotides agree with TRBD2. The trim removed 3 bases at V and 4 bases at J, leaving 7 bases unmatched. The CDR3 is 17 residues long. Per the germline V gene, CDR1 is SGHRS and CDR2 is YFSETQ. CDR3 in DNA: TGCGCCAGCAGCTGGGGACTAGCGGGAGTCCGGTCAGATACGCAGTATTTT. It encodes CASSWGLAGVRSDTQYF.

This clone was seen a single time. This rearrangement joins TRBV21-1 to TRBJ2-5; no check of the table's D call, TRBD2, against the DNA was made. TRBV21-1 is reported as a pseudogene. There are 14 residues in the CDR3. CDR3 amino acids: CASSLRERKETQYF. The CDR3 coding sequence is TGTGCCAGCAGTCTACGGGAGAGGAAAGAGACCCAGTACTTC.

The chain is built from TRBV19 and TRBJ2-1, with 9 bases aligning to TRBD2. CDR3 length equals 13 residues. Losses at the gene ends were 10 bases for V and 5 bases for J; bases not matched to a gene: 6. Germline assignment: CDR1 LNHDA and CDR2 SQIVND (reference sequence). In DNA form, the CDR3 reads TGTGCCACCCGGCGGGGGGGGGACAATGAGCAGTTCTTC. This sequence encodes CATRRGGDNEQFF.

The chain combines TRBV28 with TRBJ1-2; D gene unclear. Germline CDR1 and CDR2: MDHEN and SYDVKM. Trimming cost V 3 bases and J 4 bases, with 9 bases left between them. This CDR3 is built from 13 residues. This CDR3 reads CASSFGLIYGYTF. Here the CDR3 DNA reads TGTGCCAGCAGTTTTGGACTGATCTATGGCTACACCTTC.